Below are 5 T cell receptor beta chains sequenced from a single sample in a study of blood T cell repertoires in COVID-19. Assay used: immunoSEQ multiplex PCR; TCRdb lists only in-frame clones, some missing. Of about 120,000 clones listed, 65% to 80% are singletons. The source material was peripheral blood. Receptor source: a woman aged 55-69 years with acute or convalescent COVID-19.

This chain links TRBV28 with TRBJ1-4; no clear D. Per germline, CDR1 MDHEN and CDR2 SYDVKM. This CDR3 has 19 amino acids. With 4 bases removed from V and 0 bases from J, the gap between germline ends came to 21 bases. Here the CDR3 DNA reads TGTGCCAGCAGTTCTGTCACGAACCCAAACTCCGCAACTAATGAAAAACTGTTTTTT. Protein: CASSSVTNPNSATNEKLFF.

This clone showed up just a few times. The chain employs TRBV9 and TRBJ2-1; TRBD2 is a possible D gene (7 bases). CDR1 is SGDLS, CDR2 YYNGEE, per germline. V was clipped by 4 bases and J by 7 bases, with 27 bases between them. This CDR3 is 18 amino acids long. CDR3 DNA: TGTGCCAGCAGCCCCATTGGGGTTGGGGGGGGCGGTGGGAATGAGCAGTTCTTC. The encoded protein is CASSPIGVGGGGGNEQFF.

The chain employs TRBV27 and TRBJ2-7; 10 nucleotides agree with TRBD1. Germline-derived CDR1 and CDR2 are MNHEY and SMNVEV (reference sequence). V lost 4 bases to trimming and J lost 6 bases; unmatched junction nucleotides: 12. The length of the CDR3 is 16 residues. The CDR3 nucleotides are TGTGCCAGCAGTTCAATCTCGAACGACAGGGGGCTCGAGCAGTACTTC. This codes for CASSSISNDRGLEQYF.

This clone was seen once. The rearrangement joins TRBV6-1 to TRBJ1-6, with 8 bases fitting TRBD1. V trimming: 4 bases; J trimming: 9 bases; junction bases outside the gene matches: 11. The CDR3 is 16 residues long. Germline CDR1 is MNHNS and CDR2 is SASEGT. This CDR3 reads CASSVSPPGQVSPLHF. The CDR3 DNA is TGTGCCAGCAGTGTATCACCTCCGGGACAGGTTTCACCCCTCCACTTT.

The rearrangement links TRBV3-1 (or the pseudogene TRBV3-2) to TRBJ1-4, with TRBD1 identical over 8 bases. Germline assignment: CDR1 LGHDT and CDR2 YNNKEL (reference sequence). V trimming: 3 bases; J trimming: 4 bases; junction bases outside the gene matches: 13. The CDR3 runs 18 residues. Written as DNA, the CDR3 is TGTGCCAGCAGCCACTCCGGACAGGGCGAAATACATAATGAAAAACTGTTTTTT. Translated: CASSHSGQGEIHNEKLFF.